Listed below are T cell receptor beta chains from one sample, sequenced in a study of cytomegalovirus exposure and HLA in healthy donors. The method was immunoSEQ multiplex PCR; TCRdb's version includes in-frame clones alone and lacks a portion of them. The table records about 240,000 clones, about 90% of them present only once. The sequenced sample consisted of PBMCs. These receptors were collected from a woman aged 25-40 years in good health and CMV-seropositive. CDR3s include the opening cysteine and the closing phenylalanine or tryptophan. D genes are given only for firm matches. Size is omitted from some rows. Given values are once, few, many or a class for expanded clones.

d_gene: TRBD1
v_gene: TRBV6-1
j_gene: TRBJ2-5
abundance: NA
CDR3nt: TGTGCCAGCAGGGGGACAGGGGAGGAGACCCAGTACTTC
CDR3aa: CASRGTGEETQYF

d_gene: TRBD2
v_gene: TRBV28
j_gene: TRBJ2-7
abundance: NA
CDR3nt: TGTGCCAGCAGTTTCACCCCGGGGGGGGAGCAGTACTTC
CDR3aa: CASSFTPGGEQYF

d_gene: NA
v_gene: TRBV10-1
j_gene: TRBJ2-1
abundance: NA
CDR3nt: TGCGCCAGCAGTGACAGGGTTTCAAGCTGGGAGCAGTTCTTC
CDR3aa: CASSDRVSSWEQFF

d_gene: NA
v_gene: TRBV6-4
j_gene: TRBJ1-5
abundance: NA
CDR3nt: TGTGCCACCTTGACAGCTTTTTATAGCAATCAGCCCCAGCATTTT
CDR3aa: CATLTAFYSNQPQHF

d_gene: NA
v_gene: TRBV11-2
j_gene: TRBJ2-5
abundance: NA
CDR3nt: TGTGCCAGCAGCAATTGGACTACTTGGCAAGAGACCCAGTACTTC
CDR3aa: CASSNWTTWQETQYF

d_gene: TRBD1
v_gene: TRBV2
j_gene: TRBJ1-2
abundance: NA
CDR3nt: TGTGCCAGCAGGATCTGGAGACAGGGCGACTATGGCTACACCTTC
CDR3aa: CASRIWRQGDYGYTF

d_gene: NA
v_gene: TRBV18
j_gene: TRBJ2-7
abundance: NA
CDR3nt: TGTGCCAGCTCACCTTACCCGGGCCAGGGTCACTACGAGCAGTACTTC
CDR3aa: CASSPYPGQGHYEQYF

d_gene: NA
v_gene: TRBV25-1
j_gene: TRBJ2-1
abundance: NA
CDR3nt: TGTGCCAGCAGTGATCATAGCGCCTACAATGAGCAGTTCTTC
CDR3aa: CASSDHSAYNEQFF

d_gene: TRBD2
v_gene: TRBV5-4
j_gene: TRBJ2-7
abundance: NA
CDR3nt: TGTGCCAGCAGCGTGCGGGGGGGCGGACTCACCTACGAGCAGTACTTC
CDR3aa: CASSVRGGGLTYEQYF

d_gene: NA
v_gene: TRBV9
j_gene: TRBJ2-2
abundance: NA
CDR3nt: TGTGCCAGCACCCCTCGACTAGTTTTTACCGGGGAGCTGTTTTTT
CDR3aa: CASTPRLVFTGELFF

d_gene: TRBD1
v_gene: TRBV19
j_gene: TRBJ1-1
abundance: NA
CDR3nt: TGTGCCAGTAGCGGTGACAGGGGCACTGAAGCTTTCTTT
CDR3aa: CASSGDRGTEAFF

d_gene: NA
v_gene: TRBV27
j_gene: TRBJ1-5
abundance: few
CDR3nt: TGTGCCAGCAGTTTATATCCCTCTAGCAATCAGCCCCAGCATTTT
CDR3aa: CASSLYPSSNQPQHF

d_gene: TRBD2
v_gene: TRBV13
j_gene: TRBJ2-1
abundance: NA
CDR3nt: TGTGCCAGCAGCTCAAATAGCGGGATTTTCGGCAATGAGCAGTTCTTC
CDR3aa: CASSSNSGIFGNEQFF

d_gene: TRBD1
v_gene: TRBV2
j_gene: TRBJ1-3
abundance: few
CDR3nt: TGTGCCAGCATGGGACAGGGTTCCTCTGGAAACACCATATATTTT
CDR3aa: CASMGQGSSGNTIYF

d_gene: NA
v_gene: TRBV30
j_gene: TRBJ1-5
abundance: NA
CDR3nt: TGTGCCTGGAGTGTACCAGGAAAGGGGTTGTGGCAGCCCCAGCATTTT
CDR3aa: CAWSVPGKGLWQPQHF

d_gene: NA
v_gene: TRBV6-1
j_gene: TRBJ2-7
abundance: NA
CDR3nt: TGTGCCAGCAGTGAAGGCGGGACCAGCTCCTACGAGCAGTACTTC
CDR3aa: CASSEGGTSSYEQYF

d_gene: TRBD1
v_gene: TRBV9
j_gene: TRBJ1-1
abundance: NA
CDR3nt: TGTGCCAGCAGTATCGACAGGGGTACTGAAGCTTTCTTT
CDR3aa: CASSIDRGTEAFF

d_gene: NA
v_gene: TRBV13
j_gene: TRBJ1-2
abundance: NA
CDR3nt: TGTGCCAGCAGCGTCGGCGGGGGGGGTTTCGCTGACGGCTACACCTTC
CDR3aa: CASSVGGGGFADGYTF

d_gene: TRBD1
v_gene: TRBV2
j_gene: TRBJ2-7
abundance: NA
CDR3nt: TGTGCCAGCAGGGGGCGGACAGGTCTTGCCTACGAGCAGTACTTC
CDR3aa: CASRGRTGLAYEQYF

d_gene: NA
v_gene: TRBV4-1
j_gene: TRBJ2-7
abundance: NA
CDR3nt: TGCGCCAGCAGCCAAAGTACTAGCTCCTACGAGCAGTACTTC
CDR3aa: CASSQSTSSYEQYF

d_gene: TRBD2
v_gene: TRBV11-2
j_gene: TRBJ2-1
abundance: few
CDR3nt: TGTGCCAGCAGCCCGTCTAGCGGAGCCTACAATGAGCAGTTCTTC
CDR3aa: CASSPSSGAYNEQFF

d_gene: NA
v_gene: TRBV7-3
j_gene: TRBJ1-2
abundance: NA
CDR3nt: TGTGCCAGCAGCCCAGGGCCCTCCTATGGCTACACCTTC
CDR3aa: CASSPGPSYGYTF

d_gene: TRBD1
v_gene: TRBV5-1
j_gene: TRBJ2-7
abundance: NA
CDR3nt: TGCGCCAGCAGCGGCAGGGACAGCTCCTACGAGCAGTACTTC
CDR3aa: CASSGRDSSYEQYF

d_gene: TRBD1
v_gene: TRBV7-9
j_gene: TRBJ2-5
abundance: NA
CDR3nt: TGTGCCAGCAGCTTAGGCCGACAGGGAGAGACCCAGTACTTC
CDR3aa: CASSLGRQGETQYF

d_gene: NA
v_gene: TRBV6-5
j_gene: TRBJ2-7
abundance: NA
CDR3nt: TGTGCCAGCAGTGTACATGACAGCTACGAGCAGTACTTC
CDR3aa: CASSVHDSYEQYF

d_gene: TRBD1
v_gene: TRBV28
j_gene: TRBJ2-2
abundance: NA
CDR3nt: TGTGCCAGCAGTTTACTCCTAATCCGACAGGGGGACACCGGGGAGCTGTTTTTT
CDR3aa: CASSLLLIRQGDTGELFF

d_gene: NA
v_gene: TRBV21-1
j_gene: TRBJ2-7
abundance: NA
CDR3nt: TGTGCCAGCAGCCCAACCCCCAGGGGTAGGTACTTC
CDR3aa: CASSPTPRGRYF

d_gene: NA
v_gene: TRBV11-3
j_gene: TRBJ1-3
abundance: NA
CDR3nt: TGTGCCAGCAGCTCAGGACAGCTCTCAGGAAACACCATATATTTT
CDR3aa: CASSSGQLSGNTIYF

d_gene: TRBD2
v_gene: TRBV27
j_gene: TRBJ2-7
abundance: NA
CDR3nt: TGTGCCGCGAGGACTAGCGGGAGGAACGAGCAGTACTTC
CDR3aa: CAARTSGRNEQYF

d_gene: TRBD2
v_gene: TRBV30
j_gene: TRBJ2-7
abundance: NA
CDR3nt: TGTGCCTGGAGTTCCACCGGGACTAGCGTAACCTACGAGCAGTACTTC
CDR3aa: CAWSSTGTSVTYEQYF

d_gene: NA
v_gene: TRBV14
j_gene: TRBJ2-6
abundance: NA
CDR3nt: TGTGCCAGCAGCATTACTATGAACGTCCTGACTTTC
CDR3aa: CASSITMNVLTF

d_gene: NA
v_gene: TRBV7-6
j_gene: TRBJ1-1
abundance: NA
CDR3nt: TGTGCCAGCAGCTTAGGTGACAGCTACACTGAAGCTTTCTTT
CDR3aa: CASSLGDSYTEAFF

d_gene: NA
v_gene: TRBV5-1
j_gene: TRBJ1-2
abundance: once
CDR3nt: TGCGCCAGCAGCTTGGACCGGGATTCTGGGTATGGCTACACCTTC
CDR3aa: CASSLDRDSGYGYTF

d_gene: TRBD2
v_gene: TRBV19
j_gene: TRBJ2-7
abundance: NA
CDR3nt: TGTGCCAGTAGTAACGAACTAGCGGGAGGCTACGAGCAGTACTTC
CDR3aa: CASSNELAGGYEQYF

d_gene: TRBD1
v_gene: TRBV2
j_gene: TRBJ1-2
abundance: once
CDR3nt: TGTGCCAGCGGCCCGGGACAGGGTTATGGCTACACCTTC
CDR3aa: CASGPGQGYGYTF

d_gene: NA
v_gene: TRBV28
j_gene: TRBJ2-5
abundance: NA
CDR3nt: TGTGCCAGCAGCCAACGTACCACAGGACGCGAGACCCAGTACTTC
CDR3aa: CASSQRTTGRETQYF

d_gene: TRBD1
v_gene: TRBV7-2
j_gene: TRBJ2-7
abundance: NA
CDR3nt: TGTGCCAGCAGCTCTCAACTGACAGGGTTTGTAGACTTC
CDR3aa: CASSSQLTGFVDF

d_gene: NA
v_gene: TRBV19
j_gene: TRBJ2-1
abundance: NA
CDR3nt: TGTGCCAGTAGTATAGATCTCGTTGGGCAGCGGGCGCCCCGGGGGATGGTCGATGAGCAGTTCTTC
CDR3aa: CASSIDLVGQRAPRGMVDEQFF

d_gene: TRBD2
v_gene: TRBV5-8
j_gene: TRBJ2-1
abundance: NA
CDR3nt: TGTGCCAGCAGCTTGCAGGTAGCGGGAGGGCATGAGCAGTTCTTC
CDR3aa: CASSLQVAGGHEQFF

d_gene: TRBD2
v_gene: TRBV19
j_gene: TRBJ2-2
abundance: NA
CDR3nt: TGTGCCAGTAATTCCCTAGCGGGAGCGGCCGGGGAGCTGTTTTTT
CDR3aa: CASNSLAGAAGELFF

d_gene: NA
v_gene: TRBV27
j_gene: TRBJ2-3
abundance: NA
CDR3nt: TGTGCCAGCAGTTCAGGACAGCGGACAGATACGCAGTATTTT
CDR3aa: CASSSGQRTDTQYF